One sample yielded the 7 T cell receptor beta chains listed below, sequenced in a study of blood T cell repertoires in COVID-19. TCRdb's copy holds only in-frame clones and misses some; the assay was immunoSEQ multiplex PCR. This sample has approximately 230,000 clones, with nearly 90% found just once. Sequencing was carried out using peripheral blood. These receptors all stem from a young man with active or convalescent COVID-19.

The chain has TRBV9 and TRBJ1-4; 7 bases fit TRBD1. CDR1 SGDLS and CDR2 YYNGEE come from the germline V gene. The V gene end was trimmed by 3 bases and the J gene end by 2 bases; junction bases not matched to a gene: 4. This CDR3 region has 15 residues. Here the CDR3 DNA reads TGTGCCAGCAGCGCTGGACAGGCGACTAATGAAAAACTGTTTTTT. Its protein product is CASSAGQATNEKLFF.

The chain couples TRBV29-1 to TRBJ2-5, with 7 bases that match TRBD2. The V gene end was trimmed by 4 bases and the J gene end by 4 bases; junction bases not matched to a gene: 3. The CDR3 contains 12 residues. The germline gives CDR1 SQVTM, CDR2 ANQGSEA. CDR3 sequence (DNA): TGCAGCGTTGGGTGGGGGGGAGAGACCCAGTACTTC. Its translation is CSVGWGGETQYF.

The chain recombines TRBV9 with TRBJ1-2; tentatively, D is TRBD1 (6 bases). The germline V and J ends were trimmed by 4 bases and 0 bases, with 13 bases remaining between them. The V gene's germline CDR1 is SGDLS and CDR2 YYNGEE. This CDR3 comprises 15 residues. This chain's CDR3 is CASSPGQRTNYGYTF. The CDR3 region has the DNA TGTGCCAGCAGCCCCGGACAGCGTACTAACTATGGCTACACCTTC.

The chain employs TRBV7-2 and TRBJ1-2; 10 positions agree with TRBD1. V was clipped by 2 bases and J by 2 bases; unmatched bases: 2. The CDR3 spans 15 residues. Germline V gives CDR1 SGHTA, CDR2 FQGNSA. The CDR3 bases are TGTGCCAGCAGCTTAAGACAGGGGGCAAACTATGGCTACACCTTC. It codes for CASSLRQGANYGYTF.

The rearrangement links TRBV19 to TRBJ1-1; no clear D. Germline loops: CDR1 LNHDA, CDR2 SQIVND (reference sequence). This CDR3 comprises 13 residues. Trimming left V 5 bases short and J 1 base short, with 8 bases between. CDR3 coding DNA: TGTGCCAGTAGTGCGCGGGAGAACACTGAAGCTTTCTTT. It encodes CASSARENTEAFF.

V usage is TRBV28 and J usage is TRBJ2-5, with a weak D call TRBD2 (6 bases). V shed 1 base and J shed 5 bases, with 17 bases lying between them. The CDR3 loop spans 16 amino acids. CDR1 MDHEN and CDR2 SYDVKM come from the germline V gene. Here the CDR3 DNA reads TGTGCCAGCAGTTTATATCCGGGCTCGGGGAGGGAGACCCAGTACTTC. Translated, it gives CASSLYPGSGRETQYF.

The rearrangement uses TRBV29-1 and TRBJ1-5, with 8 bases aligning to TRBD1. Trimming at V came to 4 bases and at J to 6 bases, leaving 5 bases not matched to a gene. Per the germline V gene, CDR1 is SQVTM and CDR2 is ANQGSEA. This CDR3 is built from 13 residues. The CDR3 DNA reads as TGCAGCGTTGTGGACAGGGAGGCTCAGCCCCAGCATTTT. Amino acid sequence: CSVVDREAQPQHF.